The clone carrying this T cell receptor (beta chain) was picked up a small number of times. Measured with immunoSEQ multiplex PCR; TCRdb has only the in-frame clones, and not every one. The sample consists of roughly 300,000 clones, around 86% of them appearing once. This CDR3 comprises 14 residues. Germline V gene sequence: CDR1 SGHRS, CDR2 YFSETQ. Trimming cost V 7 bases and J 0 bases, with 10 bases left between them. This sample is part of a study of blood T cell repertoires in COVID-19. Whole-study context: Material from acute and convalescent COVID-19 was sourced from the United States, Italy and Spain. The cDNA or gDNA used as material had been derived from T cells, B-cell-depleted T cells, or PBMCs.

The sequence derives from a human donor in a cohort sampled during active COVID-19. Material: peripheral blood. This sequence joins TRBV5-1 and TRBJ2-2; a possible D gene is TRBD2 (6 bases). In nucleotides, the CDR3 is TGCGCCAGCCAAAGCGGGTCGAACACCGGGGAGCTGTTTTTT. As protein: CASQSGSNTGELFF.